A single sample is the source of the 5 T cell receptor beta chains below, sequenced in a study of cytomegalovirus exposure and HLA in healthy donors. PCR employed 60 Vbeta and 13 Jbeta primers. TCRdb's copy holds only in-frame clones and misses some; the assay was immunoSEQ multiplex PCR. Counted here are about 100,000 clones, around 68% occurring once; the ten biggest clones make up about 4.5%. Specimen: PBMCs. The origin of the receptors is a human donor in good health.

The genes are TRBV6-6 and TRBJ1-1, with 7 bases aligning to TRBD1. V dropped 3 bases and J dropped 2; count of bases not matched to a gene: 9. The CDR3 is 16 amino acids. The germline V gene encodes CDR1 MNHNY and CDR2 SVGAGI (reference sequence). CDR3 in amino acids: CASSYMIQGGNTEAFF. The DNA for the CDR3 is TGTGCCAGCAGTTATATGATTCAGGGGGGTAACACTGAAGCTTTCTTT.

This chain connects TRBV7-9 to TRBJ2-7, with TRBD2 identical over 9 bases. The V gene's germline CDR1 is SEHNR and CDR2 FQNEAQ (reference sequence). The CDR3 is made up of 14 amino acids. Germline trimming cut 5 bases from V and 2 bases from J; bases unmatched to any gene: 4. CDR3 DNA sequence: TGTGCCAGCAGCCCGCGGACTAGCGCCTACGAGCAGTACTTC. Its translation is CASSPRTSAYEQYF.

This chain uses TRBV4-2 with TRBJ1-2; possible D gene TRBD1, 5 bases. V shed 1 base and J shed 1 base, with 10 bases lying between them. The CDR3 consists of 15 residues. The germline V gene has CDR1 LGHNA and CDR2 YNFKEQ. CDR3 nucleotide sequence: TGTGCCAGCAGCCAAGGGAAGGACATTAACTATGGCTACACCTTC. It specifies CASSQGKDINYGYTF.

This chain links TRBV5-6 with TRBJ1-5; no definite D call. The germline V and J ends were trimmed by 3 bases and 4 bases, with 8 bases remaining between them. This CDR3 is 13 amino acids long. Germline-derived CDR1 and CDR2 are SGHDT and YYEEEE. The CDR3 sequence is CASSWQDNQPQHF. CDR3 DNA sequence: TGTGCCAGCAGCTGGCAGGATAATCAGCCCCAGCATTTT.

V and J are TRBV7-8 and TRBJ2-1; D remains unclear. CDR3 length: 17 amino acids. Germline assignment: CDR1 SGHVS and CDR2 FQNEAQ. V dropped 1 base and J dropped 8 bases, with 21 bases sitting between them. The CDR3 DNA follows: TGTGCCAGCAGCTTAGAATTGGCGGCCCCCACTGAGTATGAGCAGTTCTTC. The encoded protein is CASSLELAAPTEYEQFF. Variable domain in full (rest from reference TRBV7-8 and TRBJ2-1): GAGVSQSPRYKVAKRGQDVALRCDPISGHVSLFWYQQALGQGPEFLTYFQNEAQLDKSGLPSDRFFAERPEGSVSTLKIQRTQQEDSAVYLCASSLELAAPTEYEQFFGPGTRLTVL.